This record looks at one T cell receptor beta chain sequence and its context. The record originates from a study of cytomegalovirus exposure and HLA in healthy donors. There are 13 residues in the CDR3. Trimming removed 6 bases at V and 3 bases at J, with 11 bases between. CDR1 and CDR2 (germline): MNHNS, SASEGT. TCRdb's copy holds only in-frame clones and misses some; the assay was immunoSEQ multiplex PCR. The sample has 110,000 or so clones, around 95% seen once. The origin of this receptor is a woman between 18 and 29 years old in good health and CMV-seronegative. V gene TRBV6-1 combines with J gene TRBJ1-1; TRBD1 might be the D (5 bases). The sample consisted of PBMCs. The CDR3 here is CASRGQGYTEAFF. The CDR3 DNA is TGTGCCAGCAGGGGGCAGGGCTACACTGAAGCTTTCTTT.